Below are 14 T cell receptor beta chains sequenced from a single sample in a study of CD8 T cells in ankylosing spondylitis. MiXCR, run by TCRdb on the 5' RACE reads, gives a single entry per CDR3 protein. The table records about 300,000 distinct CDR3 sequences, 11% of them present only once. The source material was blood, either unsorted or a sorted T cell fraction (not recorded which). These receptors were obtained from a female donor with ankylosing spondylitis or in good health (not recorded which).

This clonotype was seen a single time. This chain links TRBV27 with TRBJ2-3, with TRBD2 matching 14 bases. V gave up 8 bases and J gave up 0 bases; unmatched junction bases: 4. The germline V gene encodes CDR1 MNHEY and CDR2 SMNVEV (reference sequence). The CDR3 runs 16 residues. CDR3 in DNA: TGTGCCAGCCTAGGACTAGCGGGGGGAAGCACAGATACGCAGTATTTT. Protein product: CASLGLAGGSTDTQYF.

In its sample, this clonotype was seen many times. The V call is TRBV9, the J call TRBJ2-7; 11 bases are a match to TRBD2. Losses at the gene ends were 8 bases for V and 0 bases for J; bases not matched to a gene: 16. CDR3 length: 18 residues. The germline CDR1 and CDR2 sequences are SGDLS and YYNGEE. The CDR3 coding sequence is TGTGCCAGTTCCGTCGGTAGCGGGAGGGTATCTCGCTCCTACGAGCAGTACTTC. Encoded protein: CASSVGSGRVSRSYEQYF.

This clonotype was observed many times. The chain recombines TRBV28 with TRBJ1-5; D perhaps matches TRBD1 (6 bases). V lost 7 bases and J lost 3, with 13 bases in between. Germline CDR1 MDHEN, CDR2 SYDVKM. CDR3 length: 14 amino acids. The CDR3 DNA sequence: TGTGCCAGCACCTTACAGGGAATCAATCAGCCCCAGCATTTT. It is translated as CASTLQGINQPQHF.

There are many counts of this clonotype. The chain is built from TRBV10-3 and TRBJ2-7, with a weak D call TRBD2 (7 bases). CDR1 and CDR2 from the germline V gene are ENHRY and SYGVKD. V lost 4 bases, J lost 3 bases, and 13 bases lay in between. The CDR3 is 14 residues long. The CDR3 here is CAISGIGGVYEQYF. The CDR3 region has the DNA TGTGCCATCAGTGGAATAGGGGGGGTCTACGAGCAGTACTTC.

The sample holds many counts of this clonotype. The chain carries TRBV5-1 and TRBJ1-5, with 9 bases lining up with TRBD1. The V gene's germline CDR1 is SGHRS and CDR2 YFSETQ. This CDR3 region has 15 residues. J gave up 3 bases and V 4 bases, and 5 bases lay outside the gene matches. The CDR3 here is CASSVGQGNNQPQHF. In DNA form, the CDR3 reads TGCGCCAGCAGCGTTGGACAGGGGAACAATCAGCCCCAGCATTTT.

This clonotype was observed a handful of times. V is TRBV5-6 and J is TRBJ2-1, with TRBD2 matching 9 bases. The CDR3 is 15 residues long. J gave up 4 bases and V 4 bases, and 6 bases lay outside the gene matches. In germline, CDR1 is SGHDT, CDR2 YYEEEE. CDR3 DNA: TGTGCCAGCAGCGGGAGACTAGCGGTTTACAATGAGCAGTTCTTC. Its protein is CASSGRLAVYNEQFF.

V gene TRBV7-2 combines with J gene TRBJ1-4; unclear D gene. The V and J ends lost 6 bases and 7 bases respectively, with 9 bases between them. Germline-derived CDR1 and CDR2 are SGHTA and FQGNSA. CDR3 size: 12 residues. The CDR3 here is CASRGLGEKLFF. The DNA of the CDR3 is TGTGCCAGCAGGGGATTGGGTGAAAAACTGTTTTTT.

This clonotype was found a few times. The CDR3 loop reads CASSLDSAGELFF. CDR3 DNA: TGTGCCAGCAGCTTAGATTCCGCCGGGGAGCTGTTTTTT. The chain combines TRBV11-3 with TRBJ2-2; D not certain. The V gene lost 0 bases and the J gene lost 6 bases, with 5 bases spanning the gap. The CDR3 length is 13 residues. Germline loops: CDR1 SGHNT, CDR2 YENEEA.

Points on this clonotype: A much larger clone sits a single nucleotide away, making a read error possible. This chain uses TRBV14 with TRBJ2-1; 7 nucleotides match TRBD1. Losses at the gene ends were 7 bases for V and 2 bases for J; bases not matched to a gene: 8. CDR3 length: 15 amino acids. The germline CDR1 and CDR2 sequences are SGHDN and FVKESK. The CDR3 here is CASKQGGRPYNEQFF. CDR3 bases: TGTGCCAGCAAACAAGGGGGCAGGCCCTACAATGAGCAGTTCTTC.

Here the CDR3 DNA reads TGTGCCAGCAGCTGGACGGGTATGTCTGAAGCTTTCTTT. The encoded protein is CASSWTGMSEAFF. V gene TRBV5-4 combines with J gene TRBJ1-1; D is undetermined. Germline CDR1 SGHNT, CDR2 YYREEE (reference sequence). V lost 3 bases and J lost 6, with 12 bases in between. The CDR3 runs to 13 residues.

Regarding this clonotype: A much larger clone lies a single base off, so this may be a read error. V gene TRBV12-3 or TRBV12-4 combines with J gene TRBJ1-1, with a weak D call TRBD1 (5 bases). The CDR3 has 12 amino acids. CDR3 residues: CAGSLPGSEAFF. The CDR3 nucleotides read TGTGCCGGCAGTTTACCAGGGTCTGAAGCTTTCTTT.

Only a few counts were recorded for this clonotype. The gene calls are TRBV10-3 and TRBJ2-1; D possibly corresponds to TRBD2 (5 bases). Between the trimmed V and J ends, which lost 6 bases and 9 bases, there was a span of 15 bases. CDR1 ENHRY and CDR2 SYGVKD come from the germline V gene. The CDR3 totals 13 residues. The CDR3 sequence is CAIRGKAGPEQFF. Written as DNA, the CDR3 is TGTGCCATCAGAGGGAAGGCGGGTCCTGAGCAGTTCTTC.

There are many counts of this clonotype. This chain links TRBV20-1 with TRBJ2-7; 14 bases line up with TRBD2. V gave up 6 bases and J gave up 3 bases; unmatched junction bases: 4. CDR3 length equals 14 residues. CDR1 is DFQATT and CDR2 is SNEGSKA in the germline V gene (reference sequence). Here the CDR3 DNA reads TGCAGTGCCAGACTAGCGGGAGGGTTCTACGAGCAGTACTTC. Amino acid sequence: CSARLAGGFYEQYF.

The gene calls are TRBV7-3 and TRBJ2-3; 10 bases are shared with TRBD2. The junction had 6 bases not matched to a gene; V was cut back by 3 bases and J by 9 bases. CDR1 and CDR2 from the germline V gene are SGHTA and FQGTGA. The CDR3 has 14 residues. CDR3 in DNA: TGTGCCAGCAGCTTCCTGGGGACTAGCGAAACGCAGTATTTT. Its translation: CASSFLGTSETQYF. Variable domain in full (rest from reference TRBV7-3 and TRBJ2-3): GAGVSQTPSNKVTEKGKYVELRCDPISGHTALYWYRQSLGQGPEFLIYFQGTGAADDSGLPNDRFFAVRPEGSVSTLKIQRTERGDSAVYLCASSFLGTSETQYFGPGTRLTVL.